What follows are 12 T cell receptor beta chains derived from one specimen sequenced in a study of T cell responses to AZD1222 COVID-19 vaccine. Clones were read by immunoSEQ multiplex PCR, and TCRdb kept only the in-frame ones, dropping some. The top ten hold 7.2% of the sample, which has 100,000 to 150,000 clones, over 75% seen once. The sample here was peripheral blood, taken on day 0 of AZD1222 vaccination. The receptors were gathered from an adult in good health.

Written as DNA, the CDR3 is TGTGCCAGCAGTGAAGGCCCCCGGTCGGATGGCTACACCTTC. This translates into CASSEGPRSDGYTF. The rearrangement uses TRBV6-1 and TRBJ1-2; D is ambiguous. V was shortened by 1 base and J by 6 bases, with 12 bases between the two germline ends. This CDR3 comprises 14 residues. CDR1 and CDR2 from the germline V gene are MNHNS and SASEGT.

V usage is TRBV6-1 and J usage is TRBJ2-1; D is perhaps TRBD2 (6 bases). The V and J ends lost 3 bases and 4 bases respectively, with 13 bases between them. CDR3 length equals 15 residues. Germline V gene sequence: CDR1 MNHNS, CDR2 SASEGT. The CDR3 is CASSDQRRVYNEQFF. The CDR3 DNA sequence: TGTGCCAGCAGTGACCAGCGGAGGGTGTACAATGAGCAGTTCTTC.

The chain carries TRBV28 and TRBJ1-3; perhaps TRBD1 as D (5 bases). The CDR3 spans 15 residues. Germline V gene lookup returns CDR1 MDHEN and CDR2 SYDVKM. Trimming removed 5 bases from V and 4 bases from J, with 15 bases in between. This chain's CDR3 is CASSGGTYVGNTIYF. CDR3 DNA sequence: TGTGCCAGCAGTGGGGGGACCTACGTCGGAAACACCATATATTTT.

The sample holds one count of this clone. The rearrangement joins TRBV29-1 to TRBJ1-1, with no clear D. Trimming cost V 0 bases and J 4 bases, with 12 bases left between them. CDR1 and CDR2 (germline): SQVTM, ANQGSEA. This CDR3 is 14 amino acids long. In DNA form, the CDR3 reads TGCAGCGTTGAAGACGGATGGTACCGCACTGAAGCTTTCTTT. Amino acid sequence: CSVEDGWYRTEAFF.

The J gene is TRBJ2-1, the V gene TRBV10-1, with D possibly being TRBD2 (6 bases). Germline CDR1 is WNHNN and CDR2 is SYGVQD (reference sequence). The V and J ends lost 0 bases and 3 bases respectively, with 9 bases between them. The length of the CDR3 is 15 residues. CDR3 in DNA: TGCGCCAGCAGTGAGTCGGTTAGCGGCTACAATGAGCAGTTCTTC. This codes for CASSESVSGYNEQFF.

The chain combines TRBV7-9 with TRBJ2-1; D unresolved. CDR1 SEHNR and CDR2 FQNEAQ come from the germline V gene (reference sequence). Trimming shortened V by 3 bases and J by 8 bases, and 14 bases separated the two germline ends. This CDR3 contains 14 residues. The CDR3 reads CASSFLQIFDEQFF. Here the CDR3 DNA reads TGTGCCAGCAGCTTCTTACAGATTTTCGATGAGCAGTTCTTC.

The chain uses TRBV4-1 and TRBJ1-3, with a tentative D call TRBD1 (6 bases). CDR1 MGHRA and CDR2 YSYEKL come from the germline V gene. V lost 0 bases and J 0 bases, leaving 15 bases between the germline ends. There are 18 residues in the CDR3. CDR3 nucleotide sequence: TGCGCCAGCAGCCAAGATCCCCCTGACAGGAGCTCTGGAAACACCATATATTTT. It is translated as CASSQDPPDRSSGNTIYF.

The gene calls are TRBV5-6 and TRBJ1-2, with a tentative D call TRBD1 (6 bases). V was trimmed by 3 bases and J by 4 bases, leaving 10 bases between them. Germline values: CDR1 SGHDT, CDR2 YYEEEE. The CDR3 covers 13 residues. The CDR3, as DNA: TGTGCCAGCAGCTCGGGACATCCCTATGGCTACACCTTC. This encodes CASSSGHPYGYTF.

This chain uses TRBV2 with TRBJ2-1; D not resolved. Per germline, CDR1 SNHLY and CDR2 FYNNEI. The length of the CDR3 is 13 residues. V was cut by 4 bases and J by 6 bases, with 10 bases left in between. As DNA, the CDR3 is TGTGCCAGCAGTGTGGGTACCGTCAATGAGCAGTTCTTC. It is translated as CASSVGTVNEQFF.

In its sample, this clone was seen once. One junction end disagrees with the germline gene, perhaps due to a read error. The chain links TRBV27 to TRBJ1-5, with 8 bases that match TRBD1. In germline, CDR1 is MNHEY, CDR2 SMNVEV (reference sequence). The CDR3 spans 14 residues. Written as DNA, the CDR3 is TGTGCCAGCATTTTACAGGGGGGTAATCAGCCCCAGCATTTT. It specifies CASILQGGNQPQHF.

The rearrangement joins TRBV18 to TRBJ2-3, with TRBD2 matching 10 bases. CDR3 length: 19 amino acids. With 0 bases clipped from V and 2 bases from J, the junction kept 11 bases outside the gene matches. CDR1 and CDR2 from the germline V gene are KGHSH and LQKENI. CDR3 sequence reads: CASSPPLGLAGDLTDTQYF. Written as DNA, the CDR3 is TGTGCCAGCTCACCACCGTTAGGGCTAGCGGGAGACCTCACAGATACGCAGTATTTT.

The V call is TRBV10-1, the J call TRBJ2-1, with 10 bases identical to TRBD2. Germline CDR1 WNHNN, CDR2 SYGVQD (reference sequence). This CDR3 contains 14 residues. The V and J ends lost 5 bases and 8 bases, in that order; junction bases with no gene match: 6. The CDR3 DNA is TGCGCCAGCAGTTCTAGCGGGAGTCACTATGAGCAGTTCTTC. Its translation is CASSSSGSHYEQFF.